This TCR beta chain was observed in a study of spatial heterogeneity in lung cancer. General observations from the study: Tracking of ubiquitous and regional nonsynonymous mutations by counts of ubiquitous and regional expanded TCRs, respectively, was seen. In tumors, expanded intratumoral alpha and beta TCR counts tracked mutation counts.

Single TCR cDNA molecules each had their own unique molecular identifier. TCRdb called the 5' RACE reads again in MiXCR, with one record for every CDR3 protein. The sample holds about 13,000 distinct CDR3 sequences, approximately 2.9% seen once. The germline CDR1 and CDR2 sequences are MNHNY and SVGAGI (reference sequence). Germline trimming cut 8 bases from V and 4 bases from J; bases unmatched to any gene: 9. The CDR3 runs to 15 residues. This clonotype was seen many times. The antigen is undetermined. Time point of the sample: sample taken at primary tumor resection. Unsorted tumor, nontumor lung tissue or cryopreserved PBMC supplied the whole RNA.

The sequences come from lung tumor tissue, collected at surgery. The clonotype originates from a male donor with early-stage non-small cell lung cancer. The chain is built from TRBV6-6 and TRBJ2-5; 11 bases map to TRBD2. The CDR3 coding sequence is TGTGCCAGCTCACTAGCGGGGGCCGGAGGAGAGACCCAGTACTTC. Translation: CASSLAGAGGETQYF.